This T cell receptor (beta chain) was retrieved from a study of early T cells in non-severe SARS-CoV-2 infection. Across the whole study: Sequencing input comprised bulk RNA from unsorted whole blood; chain pairing was not available. Study-level findings and limits: VDJdb matching, biased toward anti-spike CD8 responses, missed private and CD4 specificities.

The CDR3 is 13 residues long. Germline V CDR1 and CDR2: DFQATT, SNEGSKA (reference sequence). Trimming removed 6 bases from V and 6 bases from J; junction bases left unmatched: 11. This clonotype was seen more than once but under ten times. The antigen is not known. The TCR library protocol was used to attach unique molecular identifiers. These identifiers were attached to individual cDNA molecules. TCRdb fed the 5' RACE reads into MiXCR, producing one record per CDR3 protein. Of around 60,000 distinct CDR3 sequences listed, around 18% are singletons. Sequenced here: whole blood, sampled at baseline. This chain joins TRBV20-1 and TRBJ2-7; 7 bases match TRBD1. This sequence was found in an adult who was a healthcare worker with PCR-confirmed SARS-CoV-2 infection or an uninfected control (not recorded which). The CDR3 DNA sequence: TGCAGTGCGCCGGGACAGTTGGACGGCGAGCAGTACTTC. Translated: CSAPGQLDGEQYF.